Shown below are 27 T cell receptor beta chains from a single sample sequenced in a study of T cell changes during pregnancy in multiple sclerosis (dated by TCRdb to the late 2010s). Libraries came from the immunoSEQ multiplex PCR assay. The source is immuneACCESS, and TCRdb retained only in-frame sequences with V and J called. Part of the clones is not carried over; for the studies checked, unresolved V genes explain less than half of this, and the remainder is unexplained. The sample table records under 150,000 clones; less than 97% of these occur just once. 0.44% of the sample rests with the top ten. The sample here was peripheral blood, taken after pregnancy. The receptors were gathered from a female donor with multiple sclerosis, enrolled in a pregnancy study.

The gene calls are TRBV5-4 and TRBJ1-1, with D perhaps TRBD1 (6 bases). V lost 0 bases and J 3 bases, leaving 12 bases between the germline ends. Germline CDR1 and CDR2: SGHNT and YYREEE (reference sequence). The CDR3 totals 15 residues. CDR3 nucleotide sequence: TGTGCCAGCAGCTTGGGGCAGGGGAGGGACACTGAAGCTTTCTTT. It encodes CASSLGQGRDTEAFF.

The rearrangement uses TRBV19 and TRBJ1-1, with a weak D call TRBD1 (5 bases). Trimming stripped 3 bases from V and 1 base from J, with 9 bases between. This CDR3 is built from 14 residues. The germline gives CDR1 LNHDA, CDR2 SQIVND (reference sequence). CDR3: CASSIGGKNTEAFF. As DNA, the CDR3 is TGTGCCAGTAGTATTGGGGGGAAGAACACTGAAGCTTTCTTT.

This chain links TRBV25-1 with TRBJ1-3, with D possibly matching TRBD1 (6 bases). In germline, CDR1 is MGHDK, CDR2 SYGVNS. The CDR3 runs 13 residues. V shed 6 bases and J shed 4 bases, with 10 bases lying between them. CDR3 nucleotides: TGTGCCAGCAGGACAGGAGCAGGAAACACCATATATTTT. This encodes CASRTGAGNTIYF.

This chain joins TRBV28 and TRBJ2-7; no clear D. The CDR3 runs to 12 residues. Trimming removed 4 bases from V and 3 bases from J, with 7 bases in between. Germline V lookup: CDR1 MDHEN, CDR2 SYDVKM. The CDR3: CASSYSRYEQYF. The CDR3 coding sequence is TGTGCCAGCAGTTACTCCCGCTACGAGCAGTACTTC.

For the CDR3, the DNA is TGTGCCAGCACCCCGTTAGGGGGCGCTTTGAACAATGAGCAGTTCTTC. The encoded protein is CASTPLGGALNNEQFF. The J gene is TRBJ2-1, the V gene TRBV9; 7 nucleotides match TRBD1. CDR1 is SGDLS, CDR2 YYNGEE, per germline. V was clipped by 6 bases and J by 5 bases; unmatched bases: 14. The CDR3 sequence is 16 residues long. The whole variable domain, filled in from reference TRBV9 and TRBJ2-1, reads DSGVTQTPKHLITATGQRVTLRCSPRSGDLSVYWYQQSLDQGLQFLIQYYNGEERAKGNILERFSAQQFPDLHSELNLSSLELGDSALYFCASTPLGGALNNEQFFGPGTRLTVL.

Here the CDR3 reads CASSAQGQGVGEKLFF. The DNA for the CDR3 is TGTGCCAGCAGTGCCCAGGGACAGGGTGTCGGTGAAAAACTGTTTTTT. The rearrangement joins TRBV2 to TRBJ1-4, with TRBD1 matching over 9 bases. V gave up 4 bases and J gave up 7 bases; unmatched junction bases: 10. The CDR3 has 16 amino acids. Germline lookup yields CDR1 SNHLY and CDR2 FYNNEI.

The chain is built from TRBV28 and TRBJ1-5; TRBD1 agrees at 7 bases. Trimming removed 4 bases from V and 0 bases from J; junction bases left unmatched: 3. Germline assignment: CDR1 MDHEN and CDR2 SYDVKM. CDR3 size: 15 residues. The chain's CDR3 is CASSSQGGSNQPQHF. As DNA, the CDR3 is TGTGCCAGCAGTTCGCAGGGGGGTAGCAATCAGCCCCAGCATTTT.

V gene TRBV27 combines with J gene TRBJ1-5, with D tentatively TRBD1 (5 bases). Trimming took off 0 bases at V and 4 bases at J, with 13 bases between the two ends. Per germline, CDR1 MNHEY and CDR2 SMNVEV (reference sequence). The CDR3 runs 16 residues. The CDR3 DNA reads TGTGCCAGCAGTTTATCCCAGGGCAACCTGAATCAGCCCCAGCATTTT. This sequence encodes CASSLSQGNLNQPQHF.

Here the CDR3 reads CASSPRDRVGGYTF. CDR3 sequence (DNA): TGTGCCAGCAGTCCACGGGACAGGGTCGGGGGCTACACCTTC. The chain recombines TRBV27 with TRBJ1-2; 9 bases agree with TRBD1. This CDR3 is 14 amino acids long. Germline V gene data show CDR1 as MNHEY and CDR2 as SMNVEV (reference sequence). V shed 5 bases, J shed 8 bases, and the junction held 9 bases outside the gene matches.

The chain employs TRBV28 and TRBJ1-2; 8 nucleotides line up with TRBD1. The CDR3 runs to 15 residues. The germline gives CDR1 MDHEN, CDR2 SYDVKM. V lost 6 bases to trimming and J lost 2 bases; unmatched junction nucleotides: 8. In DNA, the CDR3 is TGTGCCAGCAGCCCCTTACAGGGGGTCAACTATGGCTACACCTTC. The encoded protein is CASSPLQGVNYGYTF.

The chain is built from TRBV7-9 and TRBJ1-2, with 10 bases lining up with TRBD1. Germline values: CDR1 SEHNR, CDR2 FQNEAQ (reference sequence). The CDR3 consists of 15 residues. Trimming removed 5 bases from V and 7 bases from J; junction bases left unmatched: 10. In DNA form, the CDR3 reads TGTGCCAGCAGCCGGGGGGACAGGGGATTTGGTGGCTACACCTTC. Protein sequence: CASSRGDRGFGGYTF.

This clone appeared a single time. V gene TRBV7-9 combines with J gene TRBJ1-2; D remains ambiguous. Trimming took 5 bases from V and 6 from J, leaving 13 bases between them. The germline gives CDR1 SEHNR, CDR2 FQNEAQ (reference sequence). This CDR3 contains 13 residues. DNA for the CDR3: TGTGCCAGCAGCATGGCCCCGGCGGATGGCTACACCTTC. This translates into CASSMAPADGYTF. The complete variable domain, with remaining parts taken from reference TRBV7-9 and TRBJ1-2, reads DTGVSQNPRHKITKRGQNVTFRCDPISEHNRLYWYRQTLGQGPEFLTYFQNEAQLEKSRLLSDRFSAERPKGSFSTLEIQRTEQGDSAMYLCASSMAPADGYTFGSGTRLTVV.

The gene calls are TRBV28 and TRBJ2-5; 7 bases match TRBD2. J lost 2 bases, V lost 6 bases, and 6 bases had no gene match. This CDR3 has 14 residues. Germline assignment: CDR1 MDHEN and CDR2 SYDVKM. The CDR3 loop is CASRPGLEQETQYF. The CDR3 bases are TGTGCCAGCAGACCTGGACTAGAACAAGAGACCCAGTACTTC.

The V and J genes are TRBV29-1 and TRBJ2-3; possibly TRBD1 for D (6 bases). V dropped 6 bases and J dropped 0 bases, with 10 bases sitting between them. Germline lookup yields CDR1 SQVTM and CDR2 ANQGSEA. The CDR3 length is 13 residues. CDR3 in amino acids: CSVVTGSTDTQYF. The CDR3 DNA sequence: TGCAGCGTGGTTACAGGGAGCACAGATACGCAGTATTTT.

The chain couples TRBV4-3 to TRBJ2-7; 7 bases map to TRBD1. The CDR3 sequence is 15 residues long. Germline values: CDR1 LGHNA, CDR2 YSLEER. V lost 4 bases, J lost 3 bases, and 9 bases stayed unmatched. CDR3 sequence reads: CASSRERAGGYEQYF. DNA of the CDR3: TGCGCCAGCAGCCGAGAAAGAGCAGGGGGCTACGAGCAGTACTTC.

CDR3 sequence: CASSYSSPSGKLSYNEQFF. The CDR3 bases are TGTGCCAGCAGTTACTCGAGTCCTAGCGGGAAACTCTCCTACAATGAGCAGTTCTTC. The J gene is TRBJ2-1, the V gene TRBV6-7; 9 bases agree with TRBD2. TRBV6-7 is an open reading frame whose function is uncertain. This CDR3 region has 19 residues. With 0 bases clipped from V and 0 bases from J, the junction kept 9 bases outside the gene matches.

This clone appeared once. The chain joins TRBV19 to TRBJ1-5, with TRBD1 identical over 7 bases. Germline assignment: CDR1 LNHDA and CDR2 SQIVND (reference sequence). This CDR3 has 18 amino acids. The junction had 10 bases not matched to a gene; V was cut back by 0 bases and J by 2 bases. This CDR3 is CASSIDGGTVRGNQPQHF. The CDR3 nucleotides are TGTGCCAGTAGTATAGATGGAGGGACAGTGAGGGGCAATCAGCCCCAGCATTTT.

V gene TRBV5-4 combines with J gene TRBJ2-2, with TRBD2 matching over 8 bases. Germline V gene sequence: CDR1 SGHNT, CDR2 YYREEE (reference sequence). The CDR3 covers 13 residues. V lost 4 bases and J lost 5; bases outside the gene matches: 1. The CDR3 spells CASSRGGTGELFF. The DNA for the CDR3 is TGTGCCAGCAGCCGGGGGGGTACCGGGGAGCTGTTTTTT. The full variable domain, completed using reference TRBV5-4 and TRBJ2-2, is ETGVTQSPTHLIKTRGQQVTLRCSSQSGHNTVSWYQQALGQGPQFIFQYYREEENGRGNFPPRFSGLQFPNYSSELNVNALELDDSALYLCASSRGGTGELFFGEGSRLTVL.

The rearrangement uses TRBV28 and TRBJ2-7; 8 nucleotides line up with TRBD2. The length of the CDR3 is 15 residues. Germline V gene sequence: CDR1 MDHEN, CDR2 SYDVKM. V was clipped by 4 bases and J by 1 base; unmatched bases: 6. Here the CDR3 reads CASSSGAGGSYEQYF. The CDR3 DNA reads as TGTGCCAGCAGTTCGGGGGCGGGAGGTTCCTACGAGCAGTACTTC.

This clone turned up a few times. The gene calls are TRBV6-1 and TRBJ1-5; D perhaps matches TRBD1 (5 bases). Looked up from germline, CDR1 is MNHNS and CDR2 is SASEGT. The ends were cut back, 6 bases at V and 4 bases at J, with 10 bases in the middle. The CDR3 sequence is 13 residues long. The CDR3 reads CASSSDRNQPQHF. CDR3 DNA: TGTGCCAGCAGCTCCGACAGAAATCAGCCCCAGCATTTT.

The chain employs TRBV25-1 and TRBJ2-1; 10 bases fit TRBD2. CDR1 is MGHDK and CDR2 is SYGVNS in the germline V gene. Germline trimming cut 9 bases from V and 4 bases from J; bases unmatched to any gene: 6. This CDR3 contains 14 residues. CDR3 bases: TGTGCCAGTACGAAGCGGGAGGGATACAATGAGCAGTTCTTC. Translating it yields CASTKREGYNEQFF.

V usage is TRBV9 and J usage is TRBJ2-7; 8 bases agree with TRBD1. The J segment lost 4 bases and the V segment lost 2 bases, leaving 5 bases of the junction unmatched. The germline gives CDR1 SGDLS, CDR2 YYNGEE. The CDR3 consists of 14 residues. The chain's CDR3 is CASSVDRVGYEQYF. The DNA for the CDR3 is TGTGCCAGCAGCGTGGACAGGGTCGGTTACGAGCAGTACTTC.

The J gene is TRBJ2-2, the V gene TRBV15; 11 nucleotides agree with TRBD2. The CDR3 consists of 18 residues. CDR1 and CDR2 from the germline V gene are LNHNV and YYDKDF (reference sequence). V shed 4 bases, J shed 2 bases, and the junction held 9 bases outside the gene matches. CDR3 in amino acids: CATSTTGLAGGNTGELFF. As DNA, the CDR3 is TGTGCCACCAGCACCACTGGGCTAGCGGGAGGAAACACCGGGGAGCTGTTTTTT.

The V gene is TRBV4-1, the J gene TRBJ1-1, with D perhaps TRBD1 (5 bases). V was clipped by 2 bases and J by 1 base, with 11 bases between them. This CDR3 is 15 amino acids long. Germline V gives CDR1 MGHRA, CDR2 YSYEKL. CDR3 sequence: CASSQLGEGNTEAFF. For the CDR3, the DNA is TGCGCCAGCAGCCAATTGGGGGAGGGGAACACTGAAGCTTTCTTT.

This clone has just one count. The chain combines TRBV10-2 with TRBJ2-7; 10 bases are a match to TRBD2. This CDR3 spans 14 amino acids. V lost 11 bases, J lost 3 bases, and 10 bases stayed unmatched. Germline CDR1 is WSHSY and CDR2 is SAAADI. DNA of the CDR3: TGCGCCGTCTCACCTAGCGGGAGCGACTACGAGCAGTACTTC. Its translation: CAVSPSGSDYEQYF.

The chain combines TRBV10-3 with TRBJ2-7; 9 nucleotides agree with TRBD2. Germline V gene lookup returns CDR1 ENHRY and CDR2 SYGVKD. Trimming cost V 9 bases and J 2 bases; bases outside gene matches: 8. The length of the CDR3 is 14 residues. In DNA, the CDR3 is TGTGCCATGGGCGCTAGCGGGAATGCCTACGAGCAGTACTTC. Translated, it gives CAMGASGNAYEQYF.

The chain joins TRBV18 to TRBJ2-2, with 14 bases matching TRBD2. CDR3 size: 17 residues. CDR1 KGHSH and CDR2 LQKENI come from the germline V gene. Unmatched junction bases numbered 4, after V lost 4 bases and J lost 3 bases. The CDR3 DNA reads TGTGCCAGCTCACTCAAGACTAGCGGGAGGGACACCGGGGAGCTGTTTTTT. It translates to CASSLKTSGRDTGELFF.